Each of the 29 T cell receptor beta chains below was sequenced from the same sample in a study of cytomegalovirus exposure and HLA in healthy donors. Use of 60 Vbeta and 13 Jbeta primers characterized the PCR. The protocol was immunoSEQ multiplex PCR, while the TCRdb copy is restricted to in-frame clones and leaves out a portion. The data show roughly 180,000 clones, more than 70% seen once. Sequenced sample: PBMCs. The receptors here all came from a girl aged 10-17 years in good health and CMV-seropositive.

V is TRBV27 and J is TRBJ1-5, with a possible D match to TRBD1 (6 bases). Germline lookup yields CDR1 MNHEY and CDR2 SMNVEV (reference sequence). The V and J ends lost 10 bases and 3 bases respectively, with 16 bases between them. The CDR3 is 14 residues long. The CDR3 bases are TGTGCCACCAGCCCAGCAGGGGTCAATCAGCCCCAGCATTTT. The encoded protein is CATSPAGVNQPQHF.

The chain has TRBV2 and TRBJ1-2; D is unclear. The CDR3 consists of 12 residues. Trimming pared 6 bases from V and 1 base from J, leaving 6 bases between. Germline lookup yields CDR1 SNHLY and CDR2 FYNNEI. The CDR3 DNA follows: TGTGCCAGCAGACAAATTAACTATGGCTACACCTTC. The encoded protein is CASRQINYGYTF. The full variable domain, with the rest looked up from reference TRBV2 and TRBJ1-2, is EPEVTQTPSHQVTQMGQEVILRCVPISNHLYFYWYRQILGQKVEFLVSFYNNEISEKSEIFDDQFSVERPDGSNFTLKIRSTKLEDSAMYFCASRQINYGYTFGSGTRLTVV.

J is TRBJ2-7 and V is TRBV30, with D uncertain. Germline V CDR1 and CDR2: GTSNPN, SVGIG (reference sequence). This CDR3 is built from 14 residues. Deletions cut 0 bases from V and 6 bases from J, with 15 bases between. CDR3 DNA: TGTGCCTGGAGTGTGGATCCCCCTCCAGGCGAGCAGTACTTC. Protein product: CAWSVDPPPGEQYF.

V usage is TRBV4-1 and J usage is TRBJ1-2; 8 positions agree with TRBD1. The CDR3 has 15 residues. Germline lookup yields CDR1 MGHRA and CDR2 YSYEKL. V lost 5 bases and J lost 7; bases outside the gene matches: 12. CDR3 DNA sequence: TGCGCCAGCAGCTCCGGGACAGGCTCTATTCGTGGCTACACCTTC. Its translation: CASSSGTGSIRGYTF.

The rearrangement joins TRBV14 to TRBJ1-2; no definite D call. The length of the CDR3 is 14 residues. Germline CDR1 and CDR2: SGHDN and FVKESK. Deletions cut 3 bases from V and 4 bases from J, with 12 bases between. CDR3 sequence (DNA): TGTGCCAGCAGCCATCTAGCCAGGTCCTATGGCTACACCTTC. Protein: CASSHLARSYGYTF.

The rearrangement uses TRBV28 and TRBJ2-3; TRBD2 agrees at 9 bases. The germline V gene encodes CDR1 MDHEN and CDR2 SYDVKM. J gave up 5 bases and V 9 bases, and 3 bases lay outside the gene matches. This CDR3 region has 12 residues. The CDR3 protein is CASIAGEDTQYF. CDR3 DNA sequence: TGTGCCAGTATAGCGGGAGAAGATACGCAGTATTTT.

This rearrangement joins TRBV7-2 to TRBJ2-7, with D possibly being TRBD2 (6 bases). V lost 0 bases to trimming and J lost 3 bases, with 6 bases between them. The CDR3 spans 13 residues. The germline V gene has CDR1 SGHTA and CDR2 FQGNSA. The CDR3 loop reads CASSLAGGYEQYF. The CDR3, as DNA: TGTGCCAGCAGCTTAGCGGGAGGCTACGAGCAGTACTTC.

The CDR3 region is CSAVAGFNTGELFF. CDR3 nucleotide sequence: TGCAGCGCCGTAGCGGGCTTTAACACCGGGGAGCTGTTTTTT. The chain couples TRBV29-1 to TRBJ2-2; TRBD2 matches 7 bases. Per the germline V gene, CDR1 is SQVTM and CDR2 is ANQGSEA. The CDR3 is 14 residues long. J lost 2 bases, V lost 7 bases, and 7 bases had no gene match.

This chain connects TRBV29-1 to TRBJ2-6; the D is unclear. Germline loops: CDR1 SQVTM, CDR2 ANQGSEA. The CDR3 length is 14 residues. V lost 2 bases and J lost 0, with 5 bases in between. The CDR3 sequence: CSVEPDSGANVLTF. The CDR3 nucleotides read TGCAGCGTTGAACCAGACTCTGGGGCCAACGTCCTGACTTTC.

The genes are TRBV5-1 and TRBJ2-2; tentatively, D is TRBD2 (6 bases). The CDR3 runs 17 residues. The germline V gene has CDR1 SGHRS and CDR2 YFSETQ. Deletions cut 3 bases from V and 4 bases from J, with 19 bases between. The CDR3 DNA is TGCGCCAGCAGCTCCATTCCGGGCGGGATCGTCACCGGGGAGCTGTTTTTT. Its protein is CASSSIPGGIVTGELFF.

The chain joins TRBV27 to TRBJ2-7; D unclear. Germline loops: CDR1 MNHEY, CDR2 SMNVEV (reference sequence). Trimming left V 5 bases short and J 2 bases short, with 10 bases between. This CDR3 has 13 residues. The CDR3 is CASSDDGAYEQYF. Here the CDR3 DNA reads TGTGCCAGCAGTGACGACGGAGCCTACGAGCAGTACTTC.

This clone is a singleton in its sample. The V and J genes are TRBV11-2 and TRBJ2-7, with a possible D match to TRBD1 (5 bases). Looked up from germline, CDR1 is SGHAT and CDR2 is FQNNGV. The V gene lost 1 base and the J gene lost 2 bases, with 6 bases spanning the gap. This CDR3 spans 13 amino acids. The CDR3 is CASSLARAYEQYF. The CDR3 coding sequence is TGTGCCAGCAGCTTAGCCAGGGCCTACGAGCAGTACTTC.

The chain uses TRBV25-1 and TRBJ2-7; weak D call: TRBD2 (5 bases). The germline V gene has CDR1 MGHDK and CDR2 SYGVNS. V lost 3 bases and J 4 bases, leaving 10 bases between the germline ends. This CDR3 has 13 residues. The CDR3 sequence: CASSEAGEYEQYF. The CDR3, as DNA: TGTGCCAGCAGTGAGGCTGGGGAGTACGAGCAGTACTTC.

The gene calls are TRBV15 and TRBJ2-3, with D unclear. The CDR3 totals 14 residues. The germline CDR1 and CDR2 sequences are LNHNV and YYDKDF (reference sequence). Trimming cost V 0 bases and J 4 bases, with 8 bases left between them. The CDR3 is CATSREALADTQYF. The DNA of the CDR3 is TGTGCCACCAGCAGAGAAGCCCTCGCAGATACGCAGTATTTT. The full variable domain, its missing parts supplied by reference TRBV15 and TRBJ2-3, is DAMVIQNPRYQVTQFGKPVTLSCSQTLNHNVMYWYQQKSSQAPKLLFHYYDKDFNNEADTPDNFQSRRPNTSFCFLDIRSPGLGDTAMYLCATSREALADTQYFGPGTRLTVL.

The chain links TRBV30 to TRBJ2-7; TRBD1 matches at 7 bases. Losses at the gene ends were 1 base for V and 9 bases for J; bases not matched to a gene: 9. The CDR3 sequence is 13 residues long. Per the germline V gene, CDR1 is GTSNPN and CDR2 is SVGIG (reference sequence). The chain's CDR3 is CAWSETRGHGQYF. The CDR3 DNA is TGTGCCTGGAGTGAAACAAGGGGGCACGGGCAGTACTTC.

In this sample, this clone turned up a few times. The J gene is TRBJ2-7, the V gene TRBV6-5; a weak D match, TRBD2 (5 bases). The CDR3 covers 13 residues. The germline CDR1 and CDR2 sequences are MNHEY and SVGAGI. The V gene lost 0 bases and the J gene lost 4 bases, with 7 bases spanning the gap. The CDR3 DNA reads TGTGCCAGCAGTTACTCCACGGGGTACGAGCAGTACTTC. Its translation is CASSYSTGYEQYF.

This clone has a single count. The rearrangement links TRBV28 to TRBJ2-1; D possibly corresponds to TRBD2 (6 bases). Germline V gene lookup returns CDR1 MDHEN and CDR2 SYDVKM. The CDR3 is made up of 15 amino acids. Trimming cost V 2 bases and J 2 bases, with 10 bases left between them. CDR3 DNA: TGTGCCAGCAGTTTAATAGCGGAGGCCTACAATGAGCAGTTCTTC. Amino acids: CASSLIAEAYNEQFF.

As DNA, the CDR3 is TGTGCCATCAGCGAACGGGTAATGGGACAGGTGAACACTGAAGCTTTCTTT. Its translation is CAISERVMGQVNTEAFF. The gene calls are TRBV10-3 and TRBJ1-1, with 8 bases matching TRBD1. Germline V gene data show CDR1 as ENHRY and CDR2 as SYGVKD. The CDR3 has 17 amino acids. The V gene end was trimmed by 6 bases and the J gene end by 0 bases; junction bases not matched to a gene: 12.

The sample holds one count of this clone. The chain combines TRBV30 with TRBJ1-2, with 11 bases identical to TRBD1. The ends lost 5 bases at V and 8 bases at J; junction bases unmatched: 4. The CDR3 is 12 amino acids. The germline gives CDR1 GTSNPN, CDR2 SVGIG (reference sequence). The CDR3 DNA reads as TGTGCCTGGGGGACAGGGGGTATAGGCTACACCTTC. Translated, it gives CAWGTGGIGYTF.

The V and J genes are TRBV7-9 and TRBJ1-1, with TRBD1 as a possible D gene (5 bases). This CDR3 spans 11 amino acids. Germline values: CDR1 SEHNR, CDR2 FQNEAQ (reference sequence). Trimming shortened V by 4 bases and J by 6 bases, and 6 bases separated the two germline ends. CDR3: CASSSGAEAFF. CDR3 in DNA: TGTGCCAGCAGCTCGGGGGCTGAAGCTTTCTTT.

The chain joins TRBV5-4 to TRBJ2-3; 11 positions match TRBD1. After removal of 2 bases from V and 4 bases from J, the junction contained 6 bases not matched to a gene. CDR3 length equals 16 residues. Germline V CDR1 and CDR2: SGHNT, YYREEE (reference sequence). CDR3 DNA: TGTGCCAGCAGCTTAAGGACAGGGGGCGGCGCAGATACGCAGTATTTT. Its translation is CASSLRTGGGADTQYF.

This rearrangement joins TRBV7-9 to TRBJ1-1, with a tentative D call TRBD1 (5 bases). The length of the CDR3 is 14 residues. Germline CDR1 is SEHNR and CDR2 is FQNEAQ (reference sequence). Trimming took 5 bases from V and 3 from J, leaving 13 bases between them. CDR3 coding DNA: TGTGCCAGCAGCCTTGGGGGGGAGTACACTGAAGCTTTCTTT. Translation gives CASSLGGEYTEAFF.

The chain recombines TRBV7-3 with TRBJ2-2; D not certain. Germline assignment: CDR1 SGHTA and CDR2 FQGTGA. Deletions cut 2 bases from V and 1 base from J, with 11 bases between. The CDR3 has 16 amino acids. The CDR3 region has the DNA TGTGCCAGCAGCTTACTTCGCATAGAGAACACCGGGGAGCTGTTTTTT. Encoded protein: CASSLLRIENTGELFF.

The chain carries TRBV4-2 and TRBJ1-2, with unresolved D. The CDR3 contains 15 residues. Trimming shortened V by 4 bases and J by 6 bases, and 18 bases separated the two germline ends. Germline V CDR1 and CDR2: LGHNA, YNFKEQ. The CDR3 DNA reads TGTGCCAGCAGCCGGCGGGGTTCCCAGCGCGATGGCTACACCTTC. Protein sequence: CASSRRGSQRDGYTF.

In DNA form, the CDR3 reads TGTGCCAGCCGCGGGACAGGGGCTGGAGAGACCCAGTACTTC. It encodes CASRGTGAGETQYF. This chain links TRBV4-2 with TRBJ2-5; 10 bases fit TRBD1. This CDR3 is built from 14 residues. J was trimmed by 4 bases and V by 8 bases; bases with no gene match: 7. Per the germline V gene, CDR1 is LGHNA and CDR2 is YNFKEQ.

This clone appeared a single time. The gene calls are TRBV20-1 and TRBJ1-1; no clear D. V was trimmed by 8 bases and J by 8 bases, leaving 15 bases between them. This CDR3 region has 11 residues. In germline, CDR1 is DFQATT, CDR2 SNEGSKA (reference sequence). The CDR3 loop is CSLAGGVEAFF. CDR3 nucleotides: TGCAGTCTAGCGGGTGGGGTCGAAGCTTTCTTT.

This clone was counted a single time. The chain uses TRBV5-1 and TRBJ2-3; 8 bases line up with TRBD2. This CDR3 region has 15 residues. CDR1 is SGHRS, CDR2 YFSETQ, per germline. V gave up 4 bases and J gave up 0 bases; unmatched junction bases: 4. In nucleotides, the CDR3 is TGCGCCAGCAGCGTCGGGACTAGTAGCACAGATACGCAGTATTTT. Protein sequence: CASSVGTSSTDTQYF. Full variable domain (outside the CDR3, taken from reference TRBV5-1 and TRBJ2-3): KAGVTQTPRYLIKTRGQQVTLSCSPISGHRSVSWYQQTPGQGLQFLFEYFSETQRNKGNFPGRFSGRQFSNSRSEMNVSTLELGDSALYLCASSVGTSSTDTQYFGPGTRLTVL.

J is TRBJ2-7 and V is TRBV28; TRBD1 matches at 9 bases. Germline trimming cut 3 bases from V and 1 base from J; bases unmatched to any gene: 4. Germline V gene lookup returns CDR1 MDHEN and CDR2 SYDVKM. This CDR3 has 15 residues. CDR3 sequence reads: CASSLRDRVSYEQYF. CDR3 nucleotides: TGTGCCAGCAGTTTGAGGGACAGGGTATCCTACGAGCAGTACTTC.

V and J are TRBV6-5 and TRBJ2-1; TRBD2 matches at 7 bases. This CDR3 is 14 amino acids long. The germline V gene has CDR1 MNHEY and CDR2 SVGAGI. The V gene end was trimmed by 5 bases and the J gene end by 2 bases; junction bases not matched to a gene: 3. In DNA, the CDR3 is TGTGCCAGCAGTCCTAGCGGAACCTACAATGAGCAGTTCTTC. Translation: CASSPSGTYNEQFF.